This T cell receptor (beta chain) was retrieved from a study of graft-versus-host responses after intestinal transplantation. In the study overall: In this cohort, recipients had multivisceral, liver-intestinal, or isolated intestinal transplants. Once they had received anti-thymocyte globulin induction, all recipients took tacrolimus and steroids for 2 to 4 years.

As for this clone: Antigen: not known.

Sequencing used immunoSEQ multiplex PCR; TCRdb keeps in-frame clones, though not all of them. There are roughly 120,000 clones in the sample; roughly 93% occur only once, and approximately 0.11% lies in the top ten. The CDR3 totals 10 residues. CDR1 is SEHNR, CDR2 FQNEAQ, per germline (reference sequence). V was trimmed by 10 bases and J by 10 bases, leaving 13 bases between them. The genes are TRBV7-9 and TRBJ1-2; D perhaps matches TRBD1 (5 bases). The material was unstimulated CD4+ T cells sorted from spleen or lymph node cells, obtained before intestinal transplant. The origin of this receptor is a human donor who received an intestinal transplant. The CDR3 here is CATRGEVYTF. As DNA, the CDR3 is TGTGCCACCAGAGGGGAAGTCTACACCTTC.